This entry features one T cell receptor (beta chain) sequence. The antigen it recognizes is unknown. No much larger clonotype is one base removed from it; base qualities were not supplied. Ophthalmopathy patients were characterized by moderately to severely active disease, a Clinical Activity Score of at least 3, a NOSPECS grade of at least 4, and a disease duration under 3 months. Patients with other autoimmune diseases, uncontrolled infections, pregnancy or lactation were excluded from the study. Clinical symptoms, serum thyroxine, TRAb, thyroid ultrasound and orbital computed tomography formed the basis of the diagnosis. Using Ficoll-Paque density gradient centrifugation, PBMCs were isolated from 9.5 to 10 ml of fresh peripheral blood. Total RNA was extracted using Trizol reagent, and RNA quality was checked on an Agilent 2100 Bioanalyzer. TCR beta CDR3 regions were amplified from RNA transcripts for repertoire sequencing. The first round was an RT-PCR using HTBI primers with the Qiagen OneStep RT-PCR kit, and this first round was followed by a second-round multiplex PCR, then size selection and purification. Libraries were sequenced paired-end with 100 bp reads on an Illumina HiSeq2000. The published analysis was carried out like this. SOAPnuke was used to process the reads, throwing out any read that had adapters, had uncalled bases, had a mean Phred below 15, or lacked an exact constant-primer or identifier match. High-quality paired reads were merged with COPE v1.2.5. Unique nucleotide sequences were defined as clonotypes and aligned to IMGT TRB V, D and J references using MiTCR v1.1. The analysis was limited to V-J combinations with a frequency above 0.0001, which together covered approximately 99% of the repertoires. For each V-J combination, a TCR clonal expansion and chaos score was defined as the ratio of F50 clonal expansion to chaos observed in the TCRdist matrix. Welch's t-statistics and random forest were used to reduce the features to 13 V-J combinations, which were then used as input to a naive Bayes classifier. Thyroid-blood repertoire similarity was quantified with the Morisita-Horn index. Through fastp at Q25 and MiXCR, TCRdb rebuilt clones from the public reads, retaining in-frame beta chains. Rows are combined by CDR3 protein, so each entry shows the most common genes and DNA. The V and J calls and clone size come from TCRdb's table, not from the authors' own analysis. The sample yields almost 750,000 distinct CDR3 sequences; roughly 40% were counted once. Less than 55% of the sample goes to the ten largest clones.

Inclusive of the bounding cysteine and phenylalanine, the CDR3 is 13 residues long. The entry retains the CDR3 DNA only, 39 bases that are in frame from base 1. At the junction V is shortened by 7 bases and J by 5 bases, with 14 bases in between. The germline V gene (reference sequence) gives CDR1 as SEHNR and CDR2 as FQNEAQ. These data belong to a study of Graves' ophthalmopathy and Graves' hyperthyroidism (dated by TCRdb to between 2018 and 2020). Context from the whole study: Peripheral blood was collected at initial diagnosis, prior to any treatment. For independent validation, a separate cohort was made up of 18 hyperthyroidism patients plus 17 patients who later progressed from hyperthyroidism to ophthalmopathy. To explore V-J signatures that distinguish ophthalmopathy from hyperthyroidism, a discovery set of under 110 patients was enrolled, made up of 40 to 45 with ophthalmopathy and fewer than 60 with stable hyperthyroidism. TCR beta repertoire signatures were used to distinguish Graves' ophthalmopathy from Graves' hyperthyroidism and to predict progression to ophthalmopathy. After sampling, hyperthyroidism patients received methimazole starting at 30 mg daily, and ophthalmopathy patients received high-dose intravenous methylprednisolone. In total, 135 blood samples were TCR-sequenced: approximately 40 ophthalmopathy, under 85 hyperthyroidism and around 17 hyperthyroidism-to-ophthalmopathy patients. In about 6 hyperthyroidism patients, T-cell repertoires of thyroid tissue and blood were compared.

What the work shows at the level of the full study, not this receptor alone: No statistical method was used to set the sample size in advance, and the investigators knew which group each participant was assigned to. Most of the expanded thyroid clonotypes with a frequency above 0.001 were also detected in blood, and it was suggested that the thyroid immune response may be reflected by blood repertoires. The 13-signature model separated ophthalmopathy from stable hyperthyroidism with roughly 90% sensitivity and 81.08% specificity in cross-validation, and 80%/75% in the test set. In validation, the model predicted ophthalmopathy progression with more than 70% sensitivity and approximately 78% specificity; more than ten predicted patients were CT-confirmed with GO in a median of approximately six months.

The receptor was derived from an adult man with Graves' ophthalmopathy. Specimen: peripheral blood. Recombination joined TRBV7-9 with TRBJ2-5; confidence is insufficient to name the D gene. The CDR3 reads CASTLGYSETQYF. The DNA is TGTGCCAGCACCCTGGGTTACAGTGAGACCCAGTACTTC.